This TCR beta chain appears in the sequencing data of a study of CD8 T cells in ankylosing spondylitis. Study-wide results and caveats: For ankylosing spondylitis blood, a TCR beta motif of under ten highly homologous variants appeared characteristic. The disease-linked clones had a CD8+ phenotype and low blood frequencies.

V shed 5 bases, J shed 1 base, and the junction held 7 bases outside the gene matches. The CDR3 extends over 16 amino acids. The germline CDR1 and CDR2 sequences are SGHTA and FQGNSA. One entry per CDR3 protein results from TCRdb running MiXCR on the 5' RACE reads. This sample carries about 320,000 distinct CDR3 sequences, around 10% of them seen once, and the ten largest clones take about 10%. Remarks on this clonotype: Its antigen is still unknown.

The V and J genes are TRBV7-2 and TRBJ2-2; 7 nucleotides match TRBD2. What was sequenced was blood, either unsorted or a sorted T cell fraction (not recorded which). This sequence was found in a female donor with ankylosing spondylitis or in good health (not recorded which). CDR3 amino acids: CASSRRTRGNTGELFF. In nucleotides, the CDR3 is TGTGCCAGCAGCCGACGGACTAGGGGGAACACCGGGGAGCTGTTTTTT.